This note documents a single T cell receptor beta chain sequence. In this sample, this clonotype turned up once. What antigen it recognizes has not been identified. No much larger clone is present one base from it, and per-base qualities are unavailable. One read gives only weak evidence. This sample stems from a study of Graves' ophthalmopathy and Graves' hyperthyroidism (dated by TCRdb to 2016 to 2019). About the study as a whole: Peripheral blood was collected before any treatment was given, at the time of initial diagnosis. TCR beta repertoire signatures were used to distinguish Graves' ophthalmopathy from Graves' hyperthyroidism and to predict progression to ophthalmopathy. In total, around 140 blood samples were TCR-sequenced: under 45 ophthalmopathy, around 75 hyperthyroidism and approximately 17 hyperthyroidism-to-ophthalmopathy patients. To explore V-J signatures that distinguish ophthalmopathy from hyperthyroidism, a discovery set of around 100 patients was enrolled, made up of 43 with ophthalmopathy and some 58 with stable hyperthyroidism. For independent validation, a separate cohort was made up of around 18 hyperthyroidism patients plus 17 patients who later progressed from hyperthyroidism to ophthalmopathy. In roughly six hyperthyroidism patients, the T-cell repertoires found in thyroid tissue were compared with those found in blood. Following sample collection, hyperthyroidism patients were given methimazole at a starting dose of 30 mg daily, and ophthalmopathy patients were given high-dose intravenous methylprednisolone.

General study outcomes and caveats: In validation, the model predicted ophthalmopathy progression with 55% to 71% sensitivity and 72.22% specificity; roughly 11 predicted patients were CT-confirmed with GO in a median of approximately 6.2 months. The 13-signature model separated ophthalmopathy from stable hyperthyroidism with about 86% sensitivity and about 81% specificity in cross-validation, and 80%/75% in the test set. Most expanded thyroid clonotypes with frequency above 0.001 were also detected in blood, suggesting blood repertoires may reflect the thyroid immune response. Sample size was not statistically predetermined, and group allocation was not concealed from the investigators.

Ophthalmopathy patients had moderately to severely active disease, Clinical Activity Score of at least 3, NOSPECS grade of at least 4, and disease duration under 3 months. Anyone with other autoimmune diseases, uncontrolled infections, pregnancy or lactation was excluded from the study. Clinical symptoms, serum thyroxine, TRAb, thyroid ultrasound and orbital computed tomography were used for diagnosis. Using Ficoll-Paque density gradient centrifugation, PBMCs were isolated from approximately 11 ml of fresh peripheral blood. Total RNA was extracted with Trizol reagent and quality-checked on an Agilent 2100 Bioanalyzer. For repertoire sequencing, the TCR beta CDR3 regions were amplified from RNA transcripts. The first round of RT-PCR was done with HTBI primers and the Qiagen OneStep RT-PCR kit, and was followed by a second round of multiplex PCR, then size selection and purification. Libraries were sequenced on an Illumina HiSeq2000 using paired-end 100 bp reads. On the study's bioinformatics: Reads were processed with SOAPnuke, discarding reads with adapters, uncalled bases, mean Phred below 15, or no exact constant-primer or identifier match. COPE v1.2.5 was used to merge the high-quality paired reads. Each unique nucleotide sequence was defined as a clonotype, and clonotypes were aligned to IMGT TRB V, D and J references with MiTCR v1.1. Analysis was restricted to V-J combinations with a frequency above 0.0001, which covered 99.2% of repertoires. For each V-J combination, a TCR clonal expansion and chaos score was defined as the ratio of F50 clonal expansion to chaos observed in the TCRdist matrix. Features were reduced by Welch's t-statistics and random forest to approximately 13 V-J combinations, which fed a naive Bayes classifier. Thyroid-blood repertoire similarity was quantified with the Morisita-Horn index. Using fastp trimming at Q25 and MiXCR clonotype assembly, TCRdb reanalyzed the public sequencing data and kept in-frame beta chains. Identical CDR3 protein sequences are pooled into one entry, listed with their most common genes and DNA. These V and J calls derive from TCRdb rather than the authors' analysis. In this sample the table shows some 750,000 distinct CDR3 sequences, 40% of which occur a single time. The ten largest clones capture 44% of the sample.

V was cut back by 8 bases and J by 8 bases, leaving a gap of 19 bases between them. The CDR3 covers 13 residues, taking in both the cysteine and the phenylalanine. Of the read, only the CDR3 DNA is kept; its 39 bases are in frame from base 1. CDR1 and CDR2, per the germline V gene, are MGHDK and SYGVNS. The source of this sequence is an adult man with Graves' ophthalmopathy. Sequencing was carried out using peripheral blood. The sequence links TRBV25-1 to TRBJ2-7, with the D gene tentatively TRBD1 or TRBD2, based on 5 matching bases in each. The CDR3 amino acid sequence is: CASVERLGEKQYF. The DNA sequence is given as TGTGCCAGCGTTGAACGGTTAGGGGAGAAGCAGTACTTC.